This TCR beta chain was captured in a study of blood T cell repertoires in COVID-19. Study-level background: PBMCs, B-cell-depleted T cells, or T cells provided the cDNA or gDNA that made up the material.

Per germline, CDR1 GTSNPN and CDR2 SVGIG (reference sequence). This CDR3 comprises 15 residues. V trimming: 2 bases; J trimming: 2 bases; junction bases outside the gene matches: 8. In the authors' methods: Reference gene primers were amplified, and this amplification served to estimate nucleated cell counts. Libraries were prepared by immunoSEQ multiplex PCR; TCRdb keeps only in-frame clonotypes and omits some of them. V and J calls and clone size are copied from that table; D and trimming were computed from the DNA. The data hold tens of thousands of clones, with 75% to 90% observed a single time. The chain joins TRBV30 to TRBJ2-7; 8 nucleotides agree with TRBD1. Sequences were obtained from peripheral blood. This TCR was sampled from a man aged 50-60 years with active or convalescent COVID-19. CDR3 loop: CAWSPSDRVAYEQYF. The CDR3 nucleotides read TGTGCCTGGAGTCCCTCGGACAGGGTGGCCTACGAGCAGTACTTC.